This T cell receptor (beta chain) came from a study of T cells in tuberculosis. The J segment lost 0 bases and the V segment lost 8 bases, leaving 10 bases of the junction unmatched. The length of the CDR3 is 16 residues. Germline-derived CDR1 and CDR2 are SGHTA and FQGNSA. Sequencing was performed with immunoSEQ multiplex PCR; in TCRdb, only in-frame clones are kept and a portion is missing. The sample records roughly 92,000 clones, under 95% being singletons. Cells were sorted from thawed PBMC rested overnight and stained with GMM-loaded CD1B tetramer, viability dye and anti-CD3. CD1B tetramers were loaded with Rhodococcus equi-derived C32 glucose monomycolate. Before cryopreservation, the sorted PBMC lost their CD14-expressing monocytes.

The sequencing sample was made of CD1b-GMM tetramer-negative cells sorted from PBMCs. This chain joins TRBV7-2 and TRBJ2-3, with 8 bases fitting TRBD2. The TCR sequence derives from an adult woman with latent tuberculosis. The CDR3 DNA sequence: TGTGCCAGCCGCCGGGGGGGAACATCTAGCACAGATACGCAGTATTTT. It yields the protein CASRRGGTSSTDTQYF.